Presented here are 31 T cell receptor beta chains from one specimen sequenced in a study of neurological immune-mediated disorders. Sample time point: longitudinal time-point 1 (baseline). TCRdb reprocessed the 5' RACE reads with MiXCR, giving one entry per CDR3 protein. The sample contains tens of thousands of distinct CDR3 sequences, around 15% of which appear only once. Source material: PBMCs. These receptors all stem from a female donor with HTLV-1-associated myelopathy (HAM/TSP).

Many counts were recorded for this clonotype. The chain combines TRBV7-2 with TRBJ2-7, with a weak D call TRBD2 (5 bases). The CDR3 sequence is 15 residues long. The V gene lost 5 bases and the J gene lost 0 bases, with 14 bases spanning the gap. CDR1 is SGHTA, CDR2 FQGNSA, per germline. The CDR3 sequence is CASSTSRALSYEQYF. The DNA for the CDR3 is TGTGCCAGCAGCACCTCGCGGGCCCTCTCCTACGAGCAGTACTTC.

A remark on this clonotype: Being one base from a much bigger clone, this may be a read error. The CDR3 loop is CASSSRGNTEAFF. CDR3 bases: TGTGCCAGCAGCTCGCGGGGGAACACTGAAGCTTTCTTT. J is TRBJ1-1 and V is TRBV7-9; the D is unclear. Between the trimmed V and J ends, which lost 4 bases and 1 base, there was a span of 7 bases. Germline assignment: CDR1 SEHNR and CDR2 FQNEAQ (reference sequence). CDR3 length equals 13 residues.

As to this clonotype: This may be a read error: a much more frequent sequence differs by one nucleotide. This chain uses TRBV5-1 with TRBJ2-1; 8 bases match TRBD1. The CDR3 sequence is 15 residues long. Trimming took 4 bases from V and 8 from J; bases not matched to a gene: 11. The germline gives CDR1 SGHRS, CDR2 YFSETQ. CDR3 amino acids: CASSATGAGGDEQFF. CDR3 sequence (DNA): TGCGCCAGCAGCGCGACAGGGGCAGGGGGCGATGAGCAGTTCTTC.

Remarks on this clonotype: With a much larger clone just one base away, this may be a read error. The genes are TRBV13 and TRBJ2-5; D gene ambiguous. This CDR3 contains 13 residues. CDR1 and CDR2 (germline): PRHDT, FYEKMQ (reference sequence). The CDR3 DNA sequence: TGTGCCAACAGCTTAGTTTTGGGGGAGACCCAGTACTTC. It translates to CANSLVLGETQYF.

The V and J genes are TRBV5-8 and TRBJ2-3; 10 bases fit TRBD2. The CDR3 is 16 residues long. Germline CDR1 reads SGHTS; CDR2 reads YDEGEE. The trim removed 4 bases at V and 2 bases at J, leaving 7 bases unmatched. CDR3 bases: TGTGCCAGCAGCCGCTCTAGCGGGGGCTACACAGATACGCAGTATTTT. Translated: CASSRSSGGYTDTQYF. The variable domain in full, with the rest retrieved from reference TRBV5-8 and TRBJ2-3, is EAGVTQSPTHLIKTRGQQATLRCSPISGHTSVYWYQQALGLGLQFLLWYDEGEERNRGNFPPRFSGRQFPNYSSELNVNALELEDSALYLCASSRSSGGYTDTQYFGPGTRLTVL.

A single count supports this clonotype. It is likely a read error, because the conserved phenylalanine at the end of the CDR3 is missing. V usage is TRBV15 and J usage is TRBJ2-3; 7 bases agree with TRBD2. Trimming removed 3 bases from V and 0 bases from J; junction bases left unmatched: 3. Per germline, CDR1 LNHNV and CDR2 YYDKDF (reference sequence). The CDR3 has 15 amino acids. The CDR3 region has the DNA TGTGCCACCAGCAGGGGGGGGACTAGCACAGATACGCAGTATTCT. Translated, it gives CATSRGGTSTDTQYS.

This clonotype has ten or more counts. The chain links TRBV5-1 to TRBJ2-6, with TRBD1 as a possible D gene (5 bases). Between the trimmed V and J ends, which lost 1 base and 0 bases, there was a span of 8 bases. CDR1 and CDR2 (germline): SGHRS, YFSETQ. This CDR3 is 16 amino acids long. CDR3 sequence reads: CASSLRQFSGANVLTF. DNA for the CDR3: TGCGCCAGCAGCTTGAGACAGTTCTCTGGGGCCAACGTCCTGACTTTC.

The J gene is TRBJ1-1, the V gene TRBV3-1; D gene uncertain. The germline V and J ends were trimmed by 4 bases and 5 bases, with 11 bases remaining between them. Per germline, CDR1 LGHDT and CDR2 YNNKEL (reference sequence). The CDR3 has 13 amino acids. CDR3 region: CASSRVLGTEAFF. The CDR3 DNA reads TGTGCCAGCAGCCGTGTATTAGGAACTGAAGCTTTCTTT. Using reference TRBV3-1 and TRBJ1-1 for the parts outside the CDR3, the full variable domain is DTAVSQTPKYLVTQMGNDKSIKCEQNLGHDTMYWYKQDSKKFLKIMFSYNNKELIINETVPNRFSPKSPDKAHLNLHINSLELGDSAVYFCASSRVLGTEAFFGQGTRLTVV.

The rearrangement uses TRBV5-1 and TRBJ1-2, with 12 bases matching TRBD1. The germline V gene encodes CDR1 SGHRS and CDR2 YFSETQ. With V trimmed by 3 bases and J by 2 bases, 5 bases remained unmatched. CDR3 length equals 16 residues. CDR3 in DNA: TGCGCCAGCAGCTCCGGGACAGGGGGCGTAAACTATGGCTACACCTTC. The encoded protein is CASSSGTGGVNYGYTF.

By share of the sample, this clonotype is medium-sized. This rearrangement joins TRBV6-5 to TRBJ1-2; maybe TRBD1 (6 bases). This CDR3 contains 13 residues. Germline CDR1 MNHEY, CDR2 SVGAGI. V was pared by 6 bases and J by 3 bases, with 11 bases between. The CDR3: CASRVGQYYGYTF. The CDR3 region has the DNA TGTGCCAGCAGGGTCGGACAGTACTATGGCTACACCTTC.

Many counts were recorded for this clonotype. The rearrangement joins TRBV20-1 to TRBJ2-3, with 10 bases identical to TRBD1. The ends lost 4 bases at V and 6 bases at J; junction bases unmatched: 7. Germline assignment: CDR1 DFQATT and CDR2 SNEGSKA (reference sequence). This CDR3 region has 14 residues. The CDR3 is CSAKWDRGMDTQYF. In nucleotides, the CDR3 is TGCAGTGCTAAATGGGACAGGGGAATGGATACGCAGTATTTT.

This clonotype has ten or more counts. V usage is TRBV28 and J usage is TRBJ1-3, with 10 nucleotides matching TRBD1. Germline values: CDR1 MDHEN, CDR2 SYDVKM. V lost 6 bases and J lost 2; bases outside the gene matches: 1. The CDR3 totals 14 residues. The CDR3 sequence: CASRTGGAGNTIYF. The CDR3 DNA sequence: TGTGCCAGCAGGACAGGGGGCGCTGGAAACACCATATATTTT.

This clonotype is medium-sized (0.01 to 0.1%). V is TRBV20-1 and J is TRBJ2-3, with 10 bases matching TRBD2. The CDR3 runs to 14 residues. With V trimmed by 5 bases and J by 7 bases, 9 bases remained unmatched. Germline lookup yields CDR1 DFQATT and CDR2 SNEGSKA (reference sequence). The CDR3 DNA reads TGCAGTGCTGGCGGGCTAGCGGGGGCCCATACGCAGTATTTT. It codes for CSAGGLAGAHTQYF.

This clonotype was counted ten times or more. The genes are TRBV5-1 and TRBJ2-7, with 7 bases lining up with TRBD2. V was pared by 3 bases and J by 5 bases, with 5 bases of the junction left unmatched. The CDR3 length is 13 residues. Germline assignment: CDR1 SGHRS and CDR2 YFSETQ. CDR3 nucleotides: TGCGCCAGCAGCTGGGAGGGCCTAGACGAGCAGTACTTC. It specifies CASSWEGLDEQYF.

This clonotype was counted between two and nine times. CDR3 in DNA: TGTGCCAGCAGTTACAGCCTCCCCTCCTACAATGAGCAGTTCTTC. This sequence encodes CASSYSLPSYNEQFF. The rearrangement links TRBV6-6 to TRBJ2-1; D gene uncertain. The V end was cut by 2 bases, the J end by 0 bases, with 8 bases between. In germline, CDR1 is MNHNY, CDR2 SVGAGI (reference sequence). CDR3 length equals 15 residues.

On this clonotype: A much larger clone lies a single base off, so this may be a read error. V gene TRBV12-3 or TRBV12-4 combines with J gene TRBJ2-1; D unresolved. The CDR3 extends over 12 amino acids. The CDR3 is CSSSLWFNEQFF. Here the CDR3 DNA reads TGTTCCAGCAGTTTATGGTTTAATGAGCAGTTCTTC.

CDR3 DNA sequence: TGCGCCAGCAGCGCTTCCGGGACAGGGGTTGCAGATACGCAGTATTTT. It specifies CASSASGTGVADTQYF. The chain combines TRBV5-1 with TRBJ2-3; 10 bases align to TRBD1. The V segment lost 4 bases and the J segment 4 bases; nucleotides outside the gene matches: 9. There are 16 residues in the CDR3. The V gene's germline CDR1 is SGHRS and CDR2 YFSETQ.

The table lists this clonotype with many counts. V usage is TRBV6-2 or TRBV6-3 and J usage is TRBJ2-7; D is ambiguous. The CDR3 is made up of 12 amino acids. CDR1 is MNHEY and CDR2 is SVGEGT in the germline V gene. Trimming pared 0 bases from V and 6 bases from J, leaving 6 bases between. CDR3 protein: CASSYSGTEQYF. CDR3 nucleotide sequence: TGTGCCAGCAGTTACTCCGGTACCGAGCAGTACTTC.

The sample holds many counts of this clonotype. The chain employs TRBV7-9 and TRBJ1-5; D call uncertain. V was clipped by 3 bases and J by 3 bases, with 6 bases between them. Germline V gene lookup returns CDR1 SEHNR and CDR2 FQNEAQ (reference sequence). The CDR3 is made up of 13 amino acids. The CDR3 protein is CASSFGPNQPQHF. For the CDR3, the DNA is TGTGCCAGCAGCTTTGGGCCCAATCAGCCCCAGCATTTT.

This clonotype was counted at least ten times. The chain couples TRBV5-1 to TRBJ2-5; the match to TRBD1 covers 7 bases. This CDR3 is built from 15 residues. The V gene end was trimmed by 5 bases and the J gene end by 2 bases; junction bases not matched to a gene: 9. Germline CDR1 and CDR2: SGHRS and YFSETQ. CDR3 sequence (DNA): TGCGCCAGCAGGGAAAATCCGGGACAGCAAGAGACCCAGTACTTC. This codes for CASRENPGQQETQYF.

This clonotype appeared many times. V usage is TRBV5-1 and J usage is TRBJ1-5, with a tentative D call TRBD1 (6 bases). The CDR3 is 14 residues long. V was pared by 4 bases and J by 0 bases, with 8 bases between. CDR1 and CDR2 (germline): SGHRS, YFSETQ. The chain's CDR3 is CASSMDSSNQPQHF. CDR3 in DNA: TGCGCCAGCAGCATGGACAGTAGCAATCAGCCCCAGCATTTT. Full variable domain (rest looked up from reference TRBV5-1 and TRBJ1-5): KAGVTQTPRYLIKTRGQQVTLSCSPISGHRSVSWYQQTPGQGLQFLFEYFSETQRNKGNFPGRFSGRQFSNSRSEMNVSTLELGDSALYLCASSMDSSNQPQHFGDGTRLSIL.

This clonotype has ten or more counts. The chain recombines TRBV20-1 with TRBJ1-2; D may be TRBD1 (6 bases). Germline CDR1 is DFQATT and CDR2 is SNEGSKA (reference sequence). The CDR3 totals 11 residues. Trimming removed 4 bases at V and 8 bases at J, with 11 bases between. The CDR3 coding sequence is TGCAGTGCTAAGGACAGTTTCGGCTACACCTTC. Translated, it gives CSAKDSFGYTF.

CDR3 sequence (DNA): TGCGCCAGCAGCTTGGGAGTCGGTGGGGAGCTGTTTTTT. Translating gives CASSLGVGGELFF. The chain carries TRBV5-1 and TRBJ2-2; no clear D gene. The germline gives CDR1 SGHRS, CDR2 YFSETQ. V lost 0 bases to trimming and J lost 8 bases, with 8 bases between them. There are 13 residues in the CDR3.

This clonotype was seen repeatedly, ten times or more. The chain links TRBV28 to TRBJ2-6; no clear D gene. Per germline, CDR1 MDHEN and CDR2 SYDVKM. Trimming pared 2 bases from V and 0 bases from J, leaving 8 bases between. The CDR3 covers 16 residues. The CDR3 sequence: CASSLGQISGANVLTF. In DNA, the CDR3 is TGTGCCAGCAGTTTAGGCCAGATCTCTGGGGCCAACGTCCTGACTTTC.

This clonotype was picked up many times. The rearrangement joins TRBV5-8 to TRBJ1-1, with a tentative D call TRBD1 (5 bases). This CDR3 has 14 residues. Per the germline V gene, CDR1 is SGHTS and CDR2 is YDEGEE. Between the trimmed V and J ends, which lost 4 bases and 0 bases, there was a span of 10 bases. For the CDR3, the DNA is TGTGCCAGCAGCGCGGGGACGGTGAACACTGAAGCTTTCTTT. Translation gives CASSAGTVNTEAFF. The full variable domain, its missing parts supplied by reference TRBV5-8 and TRBJ1-1, is EAGVTQSPTHLIKTRGQQATLRCSPISGHTSVYWYQQALGLGLQFLLWYDEGEERNRGNFPPRFSGRQFPNYSSELNVNALELEDSALYLCASSAGTVNTEAFFGQGTRLTVV.

The chain couples TRBV7-9 to TRBJ2-2, with D tentatively TRBD1 (7 bases). Trimming took 7 bases from V and 6 from J, leaving 15 bases between them. The CDR3 is 14 amino acids. Germline loops: CDR1 SEHNR, CDR2 FQNEAQ (reference sequence). In nucleotides, the CDR3 is TGTGCCAGCATCCCCGACAGGGACTCCGGGGAGCTGTTTTTT. Translated: CASIPDRDSGELFF.

This clonotype is medium-sized. The chain joins TRBV5-1 to TRBJ1-5; D may be TRBD1 (6 bases). The germline CDR1 and CDR2 sequences are SGHRS and YFSETQ. V gave up 2 bases and J gave up 0 bases, with 21 bases separating them. This CDR3 comprises 19 residues. The CDR3, as DNA: TGCGCCAGCAGCTTTACCAGGGGCCCCAAGGTTTATAGCAATCAGCCCCAGCATTTT. Protein: CASSFTRGPKVYSNQPQHF.

This clonotype was seen at least ten times. V usage is TRBV5-1 and J usage is TRBJ2-2; D unclear. The germline gives CDR1 SGHRS, CDR2 YFSETQ. The CDR3 length is 12 residues. The V end lost 4 bases, the J end lost 6 bases, and 7 bases lay between the germline ends. CDR3 DNA: TGCGCCAGCAGCGGATCACCCGGGGAGCTGTTTTTT. Residues: CASSGSPGELFF.

This clonotype has a count of ten or more. The chain is built from TRBV5-1 and TRBJ2-2; TRBD1 matches at 8 bases. Germline values: CDR1 SGHRS, CDR2 YFSETQ. The CDR3 extends over 14 amino acids. Losses at the gene ends were 3 bases for V and 6 bases for J; bases not matched to a gene: 4. In DNA, the CDR3 is TGCGCCAGCAGCTCGACAGGGGATCCCGGGGAGCTGTTTTTT. Its translation: CASSSTGDPGELFF.

This clonotype has a count of ten or more. V gene TRBV20-1 combines with J gene TRBJ2-7, with D tentatively TRBD2 (5 bases). CDR3 length: 14 residues. Deletions cut 3 bases from V and 9 bases from J, with 21 bases between. CDR1 and CDR2 (germline): DFQATT, SNEGSKA (reference sequence). In DNA, the CDR3 is TGCAGTGCTAGGACCCCGCGAGATGCCGGGGTGCAGTACTTC. Residues: CSARTPRDAGVQYF.

The CDR3 bases are TGTGCCAGCAGCTTCGGGGGGGGCGGGGTGCGGAATGAGCAGTTCTTC. As protein: CASSFGGGGVRNEQFF. The chain is built from TRBV11-1 and TRBJ2-1, with TRBD2 identical over 8 bases. Germline V gene data show CDR1 as SGHAT and CDR2 as FQDESV (reference sequence). The CDR3 has 16 residues. Trimming at V came to 3 bases and at J to 7 bases, leaving 11 bases not matched to a gene.